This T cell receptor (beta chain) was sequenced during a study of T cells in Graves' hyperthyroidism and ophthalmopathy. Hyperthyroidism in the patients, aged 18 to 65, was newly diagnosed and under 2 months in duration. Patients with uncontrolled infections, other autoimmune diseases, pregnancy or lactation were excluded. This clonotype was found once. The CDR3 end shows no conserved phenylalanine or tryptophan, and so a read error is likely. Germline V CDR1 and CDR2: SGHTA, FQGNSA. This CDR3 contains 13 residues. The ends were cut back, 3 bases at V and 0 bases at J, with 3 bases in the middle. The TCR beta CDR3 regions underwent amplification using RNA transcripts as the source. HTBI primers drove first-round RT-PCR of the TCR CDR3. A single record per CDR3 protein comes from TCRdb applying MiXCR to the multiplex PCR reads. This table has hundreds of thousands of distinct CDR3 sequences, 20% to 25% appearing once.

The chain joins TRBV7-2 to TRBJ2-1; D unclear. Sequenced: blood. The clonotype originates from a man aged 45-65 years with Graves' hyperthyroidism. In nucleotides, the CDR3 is TGTGCCAGCAGCTTGGACTCCTACAATGAGCAGTTCTCC. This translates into CASSLDSYNEQFS.